This T cell receptor beta chain stems from a study of cytomegalovirus exposure and HLA in healthy donors. In the study overall: Most genotyped donors, 65% to 90% of about 400, had Caucasian-associated genetic ancestry.

Primers for the PCR totalled 60 Vbeta and 13 Jbeta. Assay used: immunoSEQ multiplex PCR; TCRdb lists only in-frame clones, some missing. The sample has 200,000 to 250,000 clones; around 89% are singletons. The V end was cut by 6 bases, the J end by 8 bases, with 11 bases between. Germline values: CDR1 MNHNY, CDR2 SVGAGI (reference sequence). CDR3 length: 12 residues. Though nominally healthy at sampling, donors likely had unrecorded immune exposures. The specimen was PBMCs. This TCR came from a young woman in good health and CMV-seronegative. The rearrangement joins TRBV6-6 to TRBJ2-1; possible D gene TRBD1, 6 bases. CDR3 sequence: CASRSYRDEQFF. The CDR3 DNA follows: TGTGCCAGCAGATCCTACAGGGATGAGCAGTTCTTC.